This TCR beta chain comes out of a study of cytomegalovirus exposure and HLA in healthy donors. Findings of the study overall: Rare TCR sequences predominated, though certain public TCRs were found in many donors. A later analysis found first-cohort TCR clusters tended to co-occur in the approximately 110 validation repertoires.

The V segment lost 1 base and the J segment 0 bases; nucleotides outside the gene matches: 5. Germline CDR1 reads SGHTA; CDR2 reads FQGNSA. The CDR3 spans 18 residues. Some clones are missing from TCRdb's copy, which holds only in-frame ones; the method was immunoSEQ multiplex PCR. The profile shows roughly 130,000 clones, just under 90% of them singletons. Only one count was recorded for this clone. The antigen remains unidentified. The TCR comes from a man aged 25-45 years in good health and CMV-seronegative. The gene calls are TRBV7-2 and TRBJ2-1; 11 positions agree with TRBD2. Sequencing was done on a sample of PBMCs. The CDR3 sequence is CASSLVSGGESSYNEQFF. The DNA of the CDR3 is TGTGCCAGCAGCTTAGTTAGCGGGGGGGAAAGCTCCTACAATGAGCAGTTCTTC. Based on the CDR3 plus reference TRBV7-2 and TRBJ2-1, the full variable domain is GAGVSQSPSNKVTEKGKDVELRCDPISGHTALYWYRQSLGQGLEFLIYFQGNSAPDKSGLPSDRFSAERTGGSVSTLTIQRTQQEDSAVYLCASSLVSGGESSYNEQFFGPGTRLTVL.